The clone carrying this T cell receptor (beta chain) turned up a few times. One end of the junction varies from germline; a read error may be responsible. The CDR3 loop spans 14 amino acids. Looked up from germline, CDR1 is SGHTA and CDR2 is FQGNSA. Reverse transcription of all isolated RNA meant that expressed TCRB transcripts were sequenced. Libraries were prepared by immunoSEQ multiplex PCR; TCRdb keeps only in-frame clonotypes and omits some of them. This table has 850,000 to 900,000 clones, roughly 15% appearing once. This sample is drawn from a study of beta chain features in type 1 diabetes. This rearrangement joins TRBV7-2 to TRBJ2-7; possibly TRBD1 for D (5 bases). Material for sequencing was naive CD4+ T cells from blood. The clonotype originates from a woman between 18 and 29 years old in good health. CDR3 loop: CASSLGGPTSSGAF. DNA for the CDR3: TGTGCCAGCAGCTTAGGGGGCCCTACCTCATCAGGAGCTTTC.